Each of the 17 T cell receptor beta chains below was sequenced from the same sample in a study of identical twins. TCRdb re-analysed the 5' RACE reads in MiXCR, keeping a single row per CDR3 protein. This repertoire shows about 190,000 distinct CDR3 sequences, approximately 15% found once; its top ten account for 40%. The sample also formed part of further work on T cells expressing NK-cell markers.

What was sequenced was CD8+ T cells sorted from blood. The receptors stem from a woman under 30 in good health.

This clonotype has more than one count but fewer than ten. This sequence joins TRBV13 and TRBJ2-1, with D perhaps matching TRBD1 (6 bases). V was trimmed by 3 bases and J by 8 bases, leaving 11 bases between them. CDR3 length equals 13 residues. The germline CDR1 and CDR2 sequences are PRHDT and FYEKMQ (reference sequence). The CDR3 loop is CASSFIHRDEQFF. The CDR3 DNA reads TGTGCCAGCAGCTTTATTCACAGGGATGAGCAGTTCTTC.

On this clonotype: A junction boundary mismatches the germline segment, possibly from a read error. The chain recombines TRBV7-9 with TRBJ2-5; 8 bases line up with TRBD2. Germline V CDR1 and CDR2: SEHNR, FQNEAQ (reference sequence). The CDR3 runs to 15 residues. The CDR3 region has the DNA TGTGCCAGCAGCCTAGCGACTAGCGCCCAAGAGACCCAGTACTTC. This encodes CASSLATSAQETQYF.

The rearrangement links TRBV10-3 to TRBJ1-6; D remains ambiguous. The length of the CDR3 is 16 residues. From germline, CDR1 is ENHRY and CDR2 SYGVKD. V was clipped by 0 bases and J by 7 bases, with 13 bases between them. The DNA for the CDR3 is TGTGCCATCAGTGAGTCGACGTGGGCGGCCAATTCACCCCTCCACTTT. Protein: CAISESTWAANSPLHF.

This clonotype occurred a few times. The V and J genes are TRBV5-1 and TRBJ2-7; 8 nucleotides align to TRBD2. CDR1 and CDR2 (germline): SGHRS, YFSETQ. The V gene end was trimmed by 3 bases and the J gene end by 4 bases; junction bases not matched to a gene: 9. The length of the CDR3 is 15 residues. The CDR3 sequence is CASSSSGGAGYEQYF. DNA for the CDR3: TGCGCCAGCAGCTCCTCCGGGGGGGCAGGATACGAGCAGTACTTC.

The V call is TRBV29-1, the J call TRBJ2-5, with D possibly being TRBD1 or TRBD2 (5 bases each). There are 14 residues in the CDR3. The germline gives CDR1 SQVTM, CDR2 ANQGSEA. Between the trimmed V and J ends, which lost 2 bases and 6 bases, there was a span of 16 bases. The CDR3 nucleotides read TGCAGCGTTGAAACCCGGGGACGAGCGAAGACCCAGTACTTC. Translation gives CSVETRGRAKTQYF.

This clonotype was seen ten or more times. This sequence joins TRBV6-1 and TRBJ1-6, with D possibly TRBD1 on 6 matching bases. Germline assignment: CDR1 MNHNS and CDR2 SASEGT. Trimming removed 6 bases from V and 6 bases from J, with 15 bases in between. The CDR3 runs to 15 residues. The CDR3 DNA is TGTGCCAGCAGGCCTACAACAGGGAGTAATTCACCCCTCCACTTT. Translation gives CASRPTTGSNSPLHF.

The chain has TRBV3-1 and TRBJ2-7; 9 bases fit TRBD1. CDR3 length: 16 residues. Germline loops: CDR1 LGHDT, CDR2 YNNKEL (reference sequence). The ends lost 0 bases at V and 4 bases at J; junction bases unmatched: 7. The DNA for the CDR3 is TGTGCCAGCAGCCAAGAGGGTAGGGGACAGGGATACGAGCAGTACTTC. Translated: CASSQEGRGQGYEQYF.

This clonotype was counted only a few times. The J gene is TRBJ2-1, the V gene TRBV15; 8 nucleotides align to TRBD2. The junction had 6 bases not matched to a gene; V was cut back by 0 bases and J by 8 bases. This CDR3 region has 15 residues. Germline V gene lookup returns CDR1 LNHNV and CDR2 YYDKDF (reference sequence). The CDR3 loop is CATSRDSGVRDEQFF. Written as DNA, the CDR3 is TGTGCCACCAGCAGAGATAGCGGGGTAAGGGATGAGCAGTTCTTC.

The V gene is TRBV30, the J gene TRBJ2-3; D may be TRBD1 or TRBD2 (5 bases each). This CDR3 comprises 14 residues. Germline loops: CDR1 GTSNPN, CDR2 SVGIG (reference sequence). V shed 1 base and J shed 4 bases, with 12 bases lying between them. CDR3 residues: CAWSGGEGSDTQYF. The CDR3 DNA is TGTGCCTGGAGTGGAGGGGAAGGCTCAGATACGCAGTATTTT.

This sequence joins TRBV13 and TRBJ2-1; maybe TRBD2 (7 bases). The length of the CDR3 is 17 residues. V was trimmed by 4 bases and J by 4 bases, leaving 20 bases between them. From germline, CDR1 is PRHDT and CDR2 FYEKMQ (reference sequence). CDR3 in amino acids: CASSSFGGLAEYNEQFF. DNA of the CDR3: TGTGCCAGCAGCTCGTTCGGGGGGCTAGCAGAATACAATGAGCAGTTCTTC.

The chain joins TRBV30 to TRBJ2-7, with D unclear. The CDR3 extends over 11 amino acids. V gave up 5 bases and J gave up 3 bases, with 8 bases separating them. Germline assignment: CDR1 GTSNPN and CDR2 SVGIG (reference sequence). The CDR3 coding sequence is TGTGCCTGGGCCCAGAACTACGAGCAGTACTTC. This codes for CAWAQNYEQYF.

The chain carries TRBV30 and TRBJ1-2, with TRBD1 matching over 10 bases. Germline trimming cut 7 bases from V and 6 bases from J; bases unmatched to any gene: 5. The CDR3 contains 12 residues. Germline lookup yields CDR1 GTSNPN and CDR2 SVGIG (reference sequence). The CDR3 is CAYGQGGHGYTF. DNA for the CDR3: TGTGCCTACGGACAGGGGGGCCATGGCTACACCTTC.

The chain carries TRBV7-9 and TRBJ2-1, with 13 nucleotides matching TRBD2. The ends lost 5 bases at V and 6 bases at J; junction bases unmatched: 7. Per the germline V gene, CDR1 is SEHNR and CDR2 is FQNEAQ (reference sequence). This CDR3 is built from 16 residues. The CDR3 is CASSPRTSGRANEQFF. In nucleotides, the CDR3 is TGTGCCAGCAGCCCCCGTACTAGCGGGAGGGCCAATGAGCAGTTCTTC.

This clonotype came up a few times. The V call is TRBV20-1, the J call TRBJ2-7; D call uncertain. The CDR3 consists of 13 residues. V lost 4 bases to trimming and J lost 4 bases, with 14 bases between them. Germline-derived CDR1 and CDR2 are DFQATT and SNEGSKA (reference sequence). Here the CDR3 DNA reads TGCAGTGCTATGCCGGGCATATTATACGAGCAGTACTTC. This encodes CSAMPGILYEQYF.

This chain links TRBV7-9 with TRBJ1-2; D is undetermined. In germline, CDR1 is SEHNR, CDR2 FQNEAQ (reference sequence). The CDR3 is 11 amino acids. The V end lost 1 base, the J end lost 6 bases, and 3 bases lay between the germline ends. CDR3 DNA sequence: TGTGCCAGCAGCTTAGATAATGGCTACACCTTC. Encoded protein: CASSLDNGYTF.

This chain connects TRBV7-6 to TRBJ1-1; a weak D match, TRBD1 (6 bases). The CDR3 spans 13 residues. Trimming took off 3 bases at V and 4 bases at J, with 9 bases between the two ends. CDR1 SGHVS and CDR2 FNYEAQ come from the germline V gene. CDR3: CASSLGQPTEAFF. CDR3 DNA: TGTGCCAGCAGCTTGGGACAACCCACTGAAGCTTTCTTT. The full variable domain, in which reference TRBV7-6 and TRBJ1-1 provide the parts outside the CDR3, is GAGVSQSPRYKVTKRGQDVALRCDPISGHVSLYWYRQALGQGPEFLTYFNYEAQQDKSGLPNDRFSAERPEGSISTLTIQRTEQRDSAMYRCASSLGQPTEAFFGQGTRLTVV.

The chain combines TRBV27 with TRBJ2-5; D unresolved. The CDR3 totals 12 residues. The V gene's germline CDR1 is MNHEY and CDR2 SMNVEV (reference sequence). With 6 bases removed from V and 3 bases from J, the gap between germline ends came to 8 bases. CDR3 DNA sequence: TGTGCCAGCAGCGATGAGAAAGAGACCCAGTACTTC. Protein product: CASSDEKETQYF.